The 6 T cell receptor beta chains listed next were all sequenced from one sample in a study of metastatic and nonmetastatic thyroid tumors. Treatment of any kind had been given to no patient before thyroid surgery. MiXCR reprocessed the PCR reads for TCRdb. Among over 30,000 clones listed, 15% to 20% were seen once. Input material: tumor tissue. These receptor sequences come from a female donor with papillary thyroid cancer or a benign thyroid nodule (not recorded which). Some clones in this sample may be carry-over from other donors' samples.

Note on this clone: A read error may explain this, as a much larger clone is one base away. This same CDR3 is encoded by further DNA sequences in the sample. J is TRBJ1-1 and V is TRBV15; D call uncertain. The CDR3 consists of 14 residues. Germline values: CDR1 LNHNV, CDR2 YYDKDF (reference sequence). DNA of the CDR3: TGTGCGACCAGCAGCCGCAGGCGGGACACTGAAGCTTTCTTT. This translates into CATSSRRRDTEAFF.

On this clone: A much more abundant neighbour one base away suggests this may be a read error. The DNA is left out, because the CDR3 cannot be placed on it with certainty; the CDR3 is given as TCRdb lists it. The same CDR3 arises from other DNA sequences in this sample as well. The gene calls are TRBV7-9 and TRBJ2-6. The V gene's germline CDR1 is SEHNR and CDR2 FQNEAQ (reference sequence). The CDR3 adds up to 14 amino acids, both ends counted. This CDR3 is CASSWGSGANVLTF.

Notes on this clone: This may come from a read error, since a much larger clone is one base off. The genes are TRBV11-2 and TRBJ2-5, with TRBD2 as a possible D gene (6 bases). The V gene's germline CDR1 is SGHAT and CDR2 FQNNGV. The CDR3 extends over 14 amino acids. The CDR3 region is CASSRRGIQKTQYF. The CDR3 DNA is TGTGCCAGCAGCCGCCGGGGGATCCAAAAGACCCAGTACTTC. The full variable domain, rest sourced from reference TRBV11-2 and TRBJ2-5, is EAGVAQSPRYKIIEKRQSVAFWCNPISGHATLYWYQQILGQGPKLLIQFQNNGVVDDSQLPKDRFSAERLKGVDSTLKIQPAKLEDSAVYLCASSRRGIQKTQYFGPGTRLLVL.

The rearrangement links TRBV5-1 to TRBJ1-2, with TRBD1 identical over 9 bases. Germline V gene sequence: CDR1 SGHRS, CDR2 YFSETQ. With V trimmed by 6 bases and J by 10 bases, 19 bases remained unmatched. This CDR3 comprises 16 residues. CDR3 nucleotides: TGCGCCAGCATCATTGATGCCCCACAGGGGGCAGAAGTCTACACCTTC. Its protein product is CASIIDAPQGAEVYTF.

This clone appeared many times. The genes are TRBV6-5 and TRBJ1-2; D possibly corresponds to TRBD1 (5 bases). Germline V gene data show CDR1 as MNHEY and CDR2 as SVGAGI. CDR3 length: 15 residues. Trimming took 3 bases from V and 1 from J, leaving 12 bases between them. Here the CDR3 DNA reads TGTGCCAGCAGTTATCGGGACGGGGGTAACTATGGCTACACCTTC. Translating it yields CASSYRDGGNYGYTF.

This clone was counted at least ten times. V and J are TRBV15 and TRBJ2-7, with TRBD1 matching over 8 bases. Germline V gene sequence: CDR1 LNHNV, CDR2 YYDKDF (reference sequence). There are 14 residues in the CDR3. V lost 6 bases and J lost 1; bases outside the gene matches: 5. The CDR3 loop is CATRRTGTSYEQYF. The CDR3 region has the DNA TGTGCCACCAGAAGGACAGGGACTTCCTACGAGCAGTACTTC.